This T cell receptor beta chain was documented in a study of OX40 agonist ivuxolimab in advanced cancers. The CDR3 is 18 residues long. Per the germline V gene, CDR1 is SQVTM and CDR2 is ANQGSEA. V shed 3 bases, J shed 4 bases, and the junction held 9 bases outside the gene matches. Data came from immunoSEQ multiplex PCR; TCRdb stores just in-frame clones and leaves some out. The top ten hold approximately 2% of the sample, which has around 51,000 clones, approximately 80% seen once. The receptor was isolated from an adult with an advanced solid tumor such as melanoma, head and neck, liver or kidney cancer. V is TRBV29-1 and J is TRBJ2-1; 16 nucleotides line up with TRBD2. The sequences come from CD4+ or CD8+ T cells sorted from blood, collected in a trial of the OX40 agonist ivuxolimab. The CDR3 region has the DNA TGCAGCGTTGACTTCGCGGGACTAGCGGGGGGGGCGTACAATGAGCAGTTCTTC. As protein: CSVDFAGLAGGAYNEQFF.